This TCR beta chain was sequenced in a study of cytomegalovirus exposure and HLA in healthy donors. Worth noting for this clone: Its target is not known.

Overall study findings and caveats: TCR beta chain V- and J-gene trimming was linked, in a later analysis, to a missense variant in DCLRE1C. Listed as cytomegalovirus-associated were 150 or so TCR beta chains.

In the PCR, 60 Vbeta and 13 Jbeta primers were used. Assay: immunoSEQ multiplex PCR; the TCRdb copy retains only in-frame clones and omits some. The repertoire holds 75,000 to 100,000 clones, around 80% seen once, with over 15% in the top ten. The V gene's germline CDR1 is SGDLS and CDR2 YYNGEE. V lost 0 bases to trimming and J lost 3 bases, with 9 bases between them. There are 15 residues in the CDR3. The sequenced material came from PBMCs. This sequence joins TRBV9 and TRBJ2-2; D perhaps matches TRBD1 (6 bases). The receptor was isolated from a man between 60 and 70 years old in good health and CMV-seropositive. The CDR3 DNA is TGTGCCAGCAGCGTAGTTCCAGGGGACACCGGGGAGCTGTTTTTT. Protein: CASSVVPGDTGELFF.